Presented here are 10 T cell receptor beta chains from one specimen sequenced in a study of blood T cell repertoires in COVID-19. The repertoire was sequenced with immunoSEQ multiplex PCR; TCRdb's copy has only in-frame clones and lacks some. The data contain approximately 220,000 clones, about four fifths of them singletons. The sequencing sample was made of PBMCs or T cells enriched from blood (not recorded which). The receptors stem from a woman aged 40 to 49 who had been exposed to COVID-19.

This chain connects TRBV28 to TRBJ1-2; a possible D gene is TRBD1 (5 bases). Germline CDR1 reads MDHEN; CDR2 reads SYDVKM. V was trimmed by 6 bases and J by 5 bases, leaving 10 bases between them. CDR3 length: 12 residues. Here the CDR3 reads CASSPGEYGYTF. CDR3 nucleotide sequence: TGTGCCAGCAGCCCGGGGGAGTATGGCTACACCTTC.

The chain has TRBV5-1 and TRBJ2-3; tentatively, D is TRBD1 (7 bases). The V gene's germline CDR1 is SGHRS and CDR2 YFSETQ. Trimming pared 3 bases from V and 2 bases from J, leaving 13 bases between. The CDR3 totals 15 residues. The CDR3 loop is CASSWRDSPTDTQYF. CDR3 nucleotide sequence: TGCGCCAGCAGCTGGCGGGACAGCCCCACAGATACGCAGTATTTT.

This chain uses TRBV6-5 with TRBJ1-1, with 7 bases that match TRBD1. The length of the CDR3 is 11 residues. Trimming at V came to 6 bases and at J to 6 bases, leaving 1 base not matched to a gene. Germline lookup yields CDR1 MNHEY and CDR2 SVGAGI. In DNA, the CDR3 is TGTGCCAGCAGGGACAGGTCTGAAGCTTTCTTT. It yields the protein CASRDRSEAFF.

V gene TRBV19 combines with J gene TRBJ1-6, with 8 bases matching TRBD1. Trimming cost V 9 bases and J 1 base; bases outside gene matches: 14. Germline V gene data show CDR1 as LNHDA and CDR2 as SQIVND (reference sequence). The CDR3 spans 18 residues. The CDR3 sequence is CASHWRSGGSSYNSPLHF. CDR3 DNA: TGTGCCAGCCACTGGCGATCAGGGGGCTCGTCCTATAATTCACCCCTCCACTTT.

The genes are TRBV28 and TRBJ1-1; possibly TRBD1 for D (6 bases). Germline V gene data show CDR1 as MDHEN and CDR2 as SYDVKM. With 5 bases removed from V and 6 bases from J, the gap between germline ends came to 16 bases. The CDR3 has 14 residues. The CDR3 loop is CASSPRQDGAEAFF. DNA for the CDR3: TGTGCCAGCAGTCCTAGACAGGATGGGGCTGAAGCTTTCTTT. Filled out from reference TRBV28 and TRBJ1-1, the complete variable domain reads DVKVTQSSRYLVKRTGEKVFLECVQDMDHENMFWYRQDPGLGLRLIYFSYDVKMKEKGDIPEGYSVSREKKERFSLILESASTNQTSMYLCASSPRQDGAEAFFGQGTRLTVV.

This clone showed up just once. The genes are TRBV12-3 or TRBV12-4 and TRBJ1-1; D gene unclear. This CDR3 region has 13 residues. V lost 3 bases, J lost 5 bases, and 10 bases lay in between. CDR3: CASSFEPGTEAFF. The CDR3 nucleotides are TGTGCCAGCAGTTTTGAGCCGGGGACTGAAGCTTTCTTT.

The genes are TRBV14 and TRBJ1-2, with D possibly being TRBD1 (5 bases). The V end was cut by 0 bases, the J end by 2 bases, with 7 bases between. There are 14 residues in the CDR3. Germline values: CDR1 SGHDN, CDR2 FVKESK. The CDR3: CASSQDRGNYGYTF. DNA of the CDR3: TGTGCCAGCAGCCAAGATAGGGGAAACTATGGCTACACCTTC.

DNA of the CDR3: TGTGCCAGCAGTGCACCGGTGACCCTACTATACACCGGGGAGCTGTTTTTT. Translation: CASSAPVTLLYTGELFF. The genes are TRBV2 and TRBJ2-2; D is uncertain. Germline V lookup: CDR1 SNHLY, CDR2 FYNNEI. The V end lost 4 bases, the J end lost 3 bases, and 18 bases lay between the germline ends. This CDR3 is built from 17 residues.

V usage is TRBV24-1 and J usage is TRBJ1-5; D is possibly TRBD1 (5 bases). The germline V gene encodes CDR1 KGHDR and CDR2 SFDVKD. V dropped 9 bases and J dropped 2 bases, with 19 bases sitting between them. The CDR3 runs 16 residues. CDR3 coding DNA: TGTGCCACCGTAGTCGTAGGAGTCAGGGGCAATCAGCCCCAGCATTTT. It translates to CATVVVGVRGNQPQHF.

The chain couples TRBV24-1 to TRBJ1-3; D gene ambiguous. V was pared by 5 bases and J by 6 bases, with 13 bases between. Looked up from germline, CDR1 is KGHDR and CDR2 is SFDVKD. The CDR3 sequence is 14 residues long. The CDR3 sequence is CATSAGDSANTIYF. In DNA, the CDR3 is TGTGCCACCAGTGCGGGAGATTCGGCAAACACCATATATTTT.